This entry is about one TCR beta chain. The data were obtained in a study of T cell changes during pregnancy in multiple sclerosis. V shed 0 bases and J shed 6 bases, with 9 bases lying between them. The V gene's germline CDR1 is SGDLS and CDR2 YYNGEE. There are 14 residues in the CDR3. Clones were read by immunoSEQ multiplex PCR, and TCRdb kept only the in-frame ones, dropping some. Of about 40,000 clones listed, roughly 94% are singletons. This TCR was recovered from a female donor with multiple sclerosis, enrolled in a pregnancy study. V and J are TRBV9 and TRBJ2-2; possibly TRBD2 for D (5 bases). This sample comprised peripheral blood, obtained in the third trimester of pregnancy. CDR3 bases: TGTGCCAGCAGCGTAGTTCTAGCCTCCGGGGAGCTGTTTTTT. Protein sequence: CASSVVLASGELFF.